This T cell receptor (beta chain) originates from a study of a mutant IDH1 vaccine in newly diagnosed glioma. Study overall: First vaccine doses came 4-6 weeks after radiotherapy alone, or with temozolomide cycles. Visit V12 happened at week 35; visit V13 happened at week 47.

The CDR3 covers 15 residues. Trimming cost V 1 base and J 4 bases, with 13 bases left between them. Germline CDR1 reads SGHTA; CDR2 reads FQGNSA. Time point here: week 47, end of study. Doses consisted of 300 ug of mutant IDH1 20-mer peptide each, paired with topical imiquimod. Vaccination of patients was performed eight times, in weeks 1, 3, 5, 7, 11, 15, 19 and 23. Each donor presented with a new WHO grade 3 or 4 astrocytoma that tested IDH1-mutant and showed ATRX loss. Regarding this clone: Its antigen is undetermined.

Repertoires were generated with immunoSEQ multiplex PCR, while TCRdb's copy carries only in-frame clones and drops some. The top ten hold about 19% of the sample, which has tens of thousands of clones, about 80% seen once. Sequences were derived from PBMCs, sampled from a glioma patient whose treatment included an IDH1 peptide vaccine. This clonotype was sampled from a man younger than 30 with glioma. Some clones in this sample may be carry-over from other donors' samples. This rearrangement joins TRBV7-2 to TRBJ1-1, with no clear D. The DNA for the CDR3 is TGTGCCAGCAGCTTAGTAGTTCGAGGGAGCACTGAAGCTTTCTTT. The encoded protein is CASSLVVRGSTEAFF.